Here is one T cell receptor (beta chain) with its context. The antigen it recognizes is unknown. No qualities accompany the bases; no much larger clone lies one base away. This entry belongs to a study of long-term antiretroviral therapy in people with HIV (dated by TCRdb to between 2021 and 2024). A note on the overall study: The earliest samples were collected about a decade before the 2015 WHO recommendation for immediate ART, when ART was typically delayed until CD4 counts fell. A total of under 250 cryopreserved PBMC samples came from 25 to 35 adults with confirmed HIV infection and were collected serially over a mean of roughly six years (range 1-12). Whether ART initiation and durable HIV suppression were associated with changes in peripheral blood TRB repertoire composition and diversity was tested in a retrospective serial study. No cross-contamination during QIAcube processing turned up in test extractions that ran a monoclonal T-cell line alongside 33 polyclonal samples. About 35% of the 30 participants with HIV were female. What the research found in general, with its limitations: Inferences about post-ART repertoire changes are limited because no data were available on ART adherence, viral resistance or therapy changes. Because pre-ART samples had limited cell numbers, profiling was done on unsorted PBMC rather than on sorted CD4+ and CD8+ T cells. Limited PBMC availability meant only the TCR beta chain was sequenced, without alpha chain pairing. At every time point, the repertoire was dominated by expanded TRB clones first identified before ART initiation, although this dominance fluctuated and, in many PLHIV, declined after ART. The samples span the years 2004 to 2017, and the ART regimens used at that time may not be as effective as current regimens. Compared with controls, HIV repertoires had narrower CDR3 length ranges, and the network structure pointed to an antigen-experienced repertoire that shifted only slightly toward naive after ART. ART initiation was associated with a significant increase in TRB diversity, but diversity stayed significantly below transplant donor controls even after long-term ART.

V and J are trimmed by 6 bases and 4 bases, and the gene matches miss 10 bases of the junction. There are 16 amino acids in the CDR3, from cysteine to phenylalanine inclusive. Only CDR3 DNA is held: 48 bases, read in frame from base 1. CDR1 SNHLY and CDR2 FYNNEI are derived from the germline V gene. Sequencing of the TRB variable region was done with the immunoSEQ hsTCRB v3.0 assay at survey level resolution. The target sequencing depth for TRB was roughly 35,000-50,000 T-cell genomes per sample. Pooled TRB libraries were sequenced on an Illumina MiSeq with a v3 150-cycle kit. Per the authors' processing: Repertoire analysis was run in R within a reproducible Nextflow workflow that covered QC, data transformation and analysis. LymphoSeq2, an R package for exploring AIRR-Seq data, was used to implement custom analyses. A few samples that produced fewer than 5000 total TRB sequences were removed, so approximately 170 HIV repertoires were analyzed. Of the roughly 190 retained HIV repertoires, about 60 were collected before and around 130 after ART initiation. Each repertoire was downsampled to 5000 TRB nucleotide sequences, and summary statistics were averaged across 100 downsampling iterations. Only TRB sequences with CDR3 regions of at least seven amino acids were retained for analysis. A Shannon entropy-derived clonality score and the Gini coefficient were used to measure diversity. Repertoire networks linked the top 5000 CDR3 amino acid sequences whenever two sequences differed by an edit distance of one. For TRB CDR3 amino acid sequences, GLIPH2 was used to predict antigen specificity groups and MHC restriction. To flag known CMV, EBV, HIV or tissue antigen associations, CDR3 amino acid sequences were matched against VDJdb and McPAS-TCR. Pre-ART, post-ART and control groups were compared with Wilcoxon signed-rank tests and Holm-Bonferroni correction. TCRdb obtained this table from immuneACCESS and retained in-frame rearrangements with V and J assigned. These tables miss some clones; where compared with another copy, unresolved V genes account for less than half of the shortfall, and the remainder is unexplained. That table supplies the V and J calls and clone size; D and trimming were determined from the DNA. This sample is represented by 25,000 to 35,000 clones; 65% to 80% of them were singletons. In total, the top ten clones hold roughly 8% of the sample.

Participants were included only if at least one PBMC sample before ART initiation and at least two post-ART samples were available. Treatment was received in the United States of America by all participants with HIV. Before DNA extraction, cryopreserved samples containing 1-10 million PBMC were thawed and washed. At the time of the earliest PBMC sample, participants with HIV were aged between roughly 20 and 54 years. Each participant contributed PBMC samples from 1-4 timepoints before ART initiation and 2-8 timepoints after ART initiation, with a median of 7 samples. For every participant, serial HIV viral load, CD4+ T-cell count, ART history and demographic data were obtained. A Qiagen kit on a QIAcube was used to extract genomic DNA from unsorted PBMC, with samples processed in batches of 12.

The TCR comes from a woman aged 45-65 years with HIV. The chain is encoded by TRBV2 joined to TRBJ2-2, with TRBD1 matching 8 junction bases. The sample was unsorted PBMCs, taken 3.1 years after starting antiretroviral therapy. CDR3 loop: CASRAHPGQGTGELFF. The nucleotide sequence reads TGTGCCAGCAGAGCTCATCCCGGACAGGGCACCGGGGAGCTGTTTTTT.